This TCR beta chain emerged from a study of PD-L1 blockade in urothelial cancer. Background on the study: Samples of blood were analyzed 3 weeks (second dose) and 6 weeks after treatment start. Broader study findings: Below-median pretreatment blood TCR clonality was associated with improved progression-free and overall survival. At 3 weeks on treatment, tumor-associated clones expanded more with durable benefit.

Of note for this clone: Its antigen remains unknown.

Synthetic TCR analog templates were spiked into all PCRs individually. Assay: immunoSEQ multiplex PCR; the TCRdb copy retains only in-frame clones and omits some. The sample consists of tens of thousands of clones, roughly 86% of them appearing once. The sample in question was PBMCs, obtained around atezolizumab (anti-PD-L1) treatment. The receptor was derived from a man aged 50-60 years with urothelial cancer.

The CDR3 coding sequence is TGTGCCAGCAGTCCGGGACTAGAGGCACGTGAGCAGTTCTTC. Protein sequence: CASSPGLEAREQFF. The chain is built from TRBV6-1 and TRBJ2-1; 8 nucleotides align to TRBD2. Per the germline V gene, CDR1 is MNHNS and CDR2 is SASEGT. The CDR3 loop spans 14 amino acids. J lost 9 bases, V lost 5 bases, and 9 bases had no gene match.